The 5 T cell receptor beta chains reported below all come from one sample, sequenced in a study of shared clonotypes between healthy human individuals. Assay used: immunoSEQ multiplex PCR; TCRdb lists only in-frame clones, some missing. The top ten clones hold around 0.13% of a sample with some 2,400,000 clones, around 95% of them seen once. The sequenced sample consisted of naive CD4+ T cells sorted from blood. Subset defined: CD45RA+ positively selected. The receptors stem from a man aged 18 to 29 in good health.

This rearrangement joins TRBV7-3 to TRBJ2-5; TRBD2 matches at 9 bases. The junction had 9 bases not matched to a gene; V was cut back by 5 bases and J by 5 bases. CDR1 and CDR2 (germline): SGHTA, FQGTGA. The CDR3 spans 15 residues. CDR3 in amino acids: CASSLSGGNTETQYF. In nucleotides, the CDR3 is TGTGCCAGCAGCCTCAGCGGGGGGAATACGGAGACCCAGTACTTC. Full variable domain (rest looked up from reference TRBV7-3 and TRBJ2-5): GAGVSQTPSNKVTEKGKYVELRCDPISGHTALYWYRQSLGQGPEFLIYFQGTGAADDSGLPNDRFFAVRPEGSVSTLKIQRTERGDSAVYLCASSLSGGNTETQYFGPGTRLLVL.

The J gene is TRBJ2-3, the V gene TRBV9, with 11 bases lining up with TRBD2. Trimming took 0 bases from V and 2 from J; bases not matched to a gene: 5. The CDR3 has 17 amino acids. Germline CDR1 is SGDLS and CDR2 is YYNGEE. Here the CDR3 DNA reads TGTGCCAGCAGCGTAGATACTAGCGGGGGCCTCACAGATACGCAGTATTTT. Encoded protein: CASSVDTSGGLTDTQYF.

The chain carries TRBV5-4 and TRBJ2-7; 7 bases line up with TRBD2. Germline CDR1 is SGHNT and CDR2 is YYREEE (reference sequence). The junction had 12 bases not matched to a gene; V was cut back by 3 bases and J by 0 bases. The length of the CDR3 is 17 residues. The CDR3 region is CASSSPEGLLSSYEQYF. DNA for the CDR3: TGTGCCAGCAGCTCCCCGGAGGGACTATTAAGCTCCTACGAGCAGTACTTC.

This chain links TRBV10-3 with TRBJ2-1; 11 bases agree with TRBD2. Germline assignment: CDR1 ENHRY and CDR2 SYGVKD. The CDR3 contains 15 residues. The ends lost 4 bases at V and 7 bases at J; junction bases unmatched: 6. This chain's CDR3 is CAISGPGLAANEQFF. The CDR3, as DNA: TGTGCCATCAGTGGGCCGGGACTAGCGGCTAATGAGCAGTTCTTC.

V is TRBV6-5 and J is TRBJ1-5; D gene unclear. Germline V gives CDR1 MNHEY, CDR2 SVGAGI. With 5 bases removed from V and 2 bases from J, the gap between germline ends came to 13 bases. This CDR3 is 15 amino acids long. Written as DNA, the CDR3 is TGTGCCAGCAGTGCCATGGGAAAGGGCAATCAGCCCCAGCATTTT. Translating it yields CASSAMGKGNQPQHF.